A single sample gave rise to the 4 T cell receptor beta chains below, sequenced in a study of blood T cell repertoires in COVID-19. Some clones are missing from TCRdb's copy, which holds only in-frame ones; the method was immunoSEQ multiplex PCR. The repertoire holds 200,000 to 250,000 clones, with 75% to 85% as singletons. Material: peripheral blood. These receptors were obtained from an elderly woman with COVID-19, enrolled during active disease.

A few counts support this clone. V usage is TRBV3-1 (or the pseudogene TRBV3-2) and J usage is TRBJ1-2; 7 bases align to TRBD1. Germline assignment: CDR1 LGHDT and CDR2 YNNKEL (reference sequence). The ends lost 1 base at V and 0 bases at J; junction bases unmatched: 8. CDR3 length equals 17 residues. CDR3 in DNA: TGTGCCAGCAGCCAAGGGGACAGCTTTCTCCCTAACTATGGCTACACCTTC. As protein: CASSQGDSFLPNYGYTF.

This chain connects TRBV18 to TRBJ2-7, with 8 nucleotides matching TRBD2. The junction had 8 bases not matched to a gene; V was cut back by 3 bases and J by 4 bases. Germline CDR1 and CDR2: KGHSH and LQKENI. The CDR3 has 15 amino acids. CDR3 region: CASSPVAGGPYEQYF. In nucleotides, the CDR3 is TGTGCCAGCTCACCTGTCGCGGGAGGACCGTACGAGCAGTACTTC.

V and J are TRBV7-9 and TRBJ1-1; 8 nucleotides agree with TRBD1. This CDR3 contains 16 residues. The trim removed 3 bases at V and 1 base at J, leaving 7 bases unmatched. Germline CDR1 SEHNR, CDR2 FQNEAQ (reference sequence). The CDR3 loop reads CASSFAGGRGNTEAFF. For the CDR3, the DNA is TGTGCCAGCAGCTTCGCAGGGGGCAGGGGGAACACTGAAGCTTTCTTT.

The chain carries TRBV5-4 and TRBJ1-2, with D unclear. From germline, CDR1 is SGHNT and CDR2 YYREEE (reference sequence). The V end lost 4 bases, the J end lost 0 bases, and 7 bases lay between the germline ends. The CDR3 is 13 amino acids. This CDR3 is CASSERANYGYTF. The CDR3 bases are TGTGCCAGCAGCGAGAGGGCTAACTATGGCTACACCTTC.